This T cell receptor (beta chain) was documented in a study of preoperative IRX-2 immunotherapy in early breast cancer. CDR1 and CDR2 from the germline V gene are LNHDA and SQIVND (reference sequence). V was pared by 10 bases and J by 4 bases, with 9 bases between. There are 11 residues in the CDR3. Sequenced by immunoSEQ multiplex PCR; TCRdb stores in-frame clones only, minus some. This repertoire shows roughly 40,000 clones, roughly 77% found once; its top ten account for approximately 1.1%. The treatment is: preoperative locoregional IRX-2 cytokine immunotherapy. This clonotype originated in a human donor with breast cancer. Here the sequenced sample was tumor tissue, taken after IRX-2 immunotherapy. This chain uses TRBV19 with TRBJ2-3; unclear D gene. The CDR3 sequence: CATSVADTQYF. Written as DNA, the CDR3 is TGTGCCACATCCGTAGCAGATACGCAGTATTTT.